The 30 T cell receptor beta chains listed next were all sequenced from one sample in a study of T cell clonotyping in hematopoietic cell transplantation. Time point noted: recipient sample about 28 days before transplant, after cytoreduction. Produced via immunoSEQ multiplex PCR; TCRdb's table is partial and in-frame only. The sample carries fewer than 100,000 clones, almost 97% recorded once. The sequences come from peripheral blood mononuclear cells, collected before stem cell transplant. These receptor sequences come from a woman between 45 and 65 years old with acute myeloid leukemia. Some clones in this sample may be carry-over from other donors' samples.

V and J are TRBV6-1 and TRBJ1-4; 7 bases are a match to TRBD1. The CDR3 loop spans 14 amino acids. Trimming at V came to 5 bases and at J to 4 bases, leaving 4 bases not matched to a gene. Germline CDR1 and CDR2: MNHNS and SASEGT. DNA for the CDR3: TGTGCCAGCAGTTATCGGGACAGTAATGAAAAACTGTTTTTT. Translated: CASSYRDSNEKLFF.

This clone was seen only once. This chain links TRBV6-5 with TRBJ1-2; D gene uncertain. This CDR3 is built from 13 residues. The V gene's germline CDR1 is MNHEY and CDR2 SVGAGI. V was trimmed by 6 bases and J by 8 bases, leaving 16 bases between them. The CDR3: CASRPTLAGGYTF. CDR3 coding DNA: TGTGCCAGCAGACCGACATTGGCGGGAGGCTACACCTTC.

The J gene is TRBJ1-2, the V gene TRBV2; 11 bases are shared with TRBD1. CDR1 SNHLY and CDR2 FYNNEI come from the germline V gene. V lost 7 bases to trimming and J lost 6 bases; unmatched junction nucleotides: 4. The CDR3 runs 13 residues. CDR3 coding DNA: TGTGCCAGCACCCGGACAGGGGGCGATGGCTACACCTTC. Residues: CASTRTGGDGYTF.

The J gene is TRBJ2-1, the V gene TRBV28; D might be TRBD2 (5 bases). The V and J ends lost 5 bases and 13 bases respectively, with 12 bases between them. The CDR3 is made up of 11 amino acids. Per the germline V gene, CDR1 is MDHEN and CDR2 is SYDVKM. In DNA form, the CDR3 reads TGTGCCAGCAGTCTCACTAGTGCTCAGTTCTTC. It is translated as CASSLTSAQFF.

V and J are TRBV28 and TRBJ2-7; 7 nucleotides match TRBD1. CDR1 and CDR2 from the germline V gene are MDHEN and SYDVKM. The CDR3 extends over 17 amino acids. J lost 0 bases, V lost 5 bases, and 13 bases had no gene match. The CDR3 spells CASSLFPGTASSYEQYF. In DNA form, the CDR3 reads TGTGCCAGCAGTCTATTCCCAGGGACAGCGAGCTCCTACGAGCAGTACTTC.

The rearrangement joins TRBV27 to TRBJ1-5; possibly TRBD1 for D (6 bases). CDR3 length equals 13 residues. Deletions cut 4 bases from V and 3 bases from J, with 7 bases between. The germline V gene encodes CDR1 MNHEY and CDR2 SMNVEV (reference sequence). The CDR3 DNA sequence: TGTGCCAGCAGTTGGGACATCAATCAGCCCCAGCATTTT. Encoded protein: CASSWDINQPQHF.

This clone showed up just once. The chain couples TRBV6-5 to TRBJ2-3, with TRBD1 matching 8 bases. The V gene end was trimmed by 5 bases and the J gene end by 6 bases; junction bases not matched to a gene: 7. Germline V gene sequence: CDR1 MNHEY, CDR2 SVGAGI. The CDR3 covers 14 residues. The CDR3 reads CASSTRTGFDTQYF. The CDR3 bases are TGTGCCAGCAGTACCCGGACAGGGTTCGATACGCAGTATTTT.

The chain couples TRBV6-1 to TRBJ2-5, with TRBD2 matching over 16 bases. Germline loops: CDR1 MNHNS, CDR2 SASEGT. CDR3 length: 17 residues. Trimming removed 4 bases from V and 6 bases from J; junction bases left unmatched: 8. CDR3 in DNA: TGTGCCAGCAGTGCGCGGGGGACTAGCGGGGGGGGAAAGACCCAGTACTTC. Its protein product is CASSARGTSGGGKTQYF.

This clone was seen only once. This sequence joins TRBV5-6 and TRBJ1-3; TRBD1 is a possible D gene (6 bases). Germline assignment: CDR1 SGHDT and CDR2 YYEEEE. Between the trimmed V and J ends, which lost 2 bases and 2 bases, there was a span of 8 bases. This CDR3 has 14 amino acids. CDR3 DNA: TGTGCCAGCAGCTTACGGACAGCTGGAAACACCATATATTTT. Encoded protein: CASSLRTAGNTIYF. Together with reference TRBV5-6 and TRBJ1-3, the CDR3 gives the full variable domain: DAGVTQSPTHLIKTRGQQVTLRCSPKSGHDTVSWYQQALGQGPQFIFQYYEEEERQRGNFPDRFSGHQFPNYSSELNVNALLLGDSALYLCASSLRTAGNTIYFGEGSWLTVV.

J is TRBJ2-2 and V is TRBV6-6; 8 bases agree with TRBD2. V lost 6 bases, J lost 4 bases, and 4 bases stayed unmatched. The germline gives CDR1 MNHNY, CDR2 SVGAGI (reference sequence). The CDR3 consists of 14 residues. The CDR3 spells CASSGAGGTGELFF. In DNA, the CDR3 is TGTGCCAGCAGCGGCGCGGGGGGCACCGGGGAGCTGTTTTTT.

The rearrangement links TRBV11-2 to TRBJ1-2; D remains ambiguous. The CDR3 is made up of 14 amino acids. The V gene's germline CDR1 is SGHAT and CDR2 FQNNGV. V lost 0 bases to trimming and J lost 4 bases, with 9 bases between them. The DNA for the CDR3 is TGTGCCAGCAGCTTAGATTCACGGATCTATGGCTACACCTTC. This encodes CASSLDSRIYGYTF. The full variable domain, its missing parts supplied by reference TRBV11-2 and TRBJ1-2, is EAGVAQSPRYKIIEKRQSVAFWCNPISGHATLYWYQQILGQGPKLLIQFQNNGVVDDSQLPKDRFSAERLKGVDSTLKIQPAKLEDSAVYLCASSLDSRIYGYTFGSGTRLTVV.

This chain uses TRBV5-1 with TRBJ2-2; 9 bases fit TRBD2. The CDR3 spans 16 residues. J gave up 2 bases and V 5 bases, and 7 bases lay outside the gene matches. Germline CDR1 SGHRS, CDR2 YFSETQ. The CDR3: CASRTSSGDNTGELFF. CDR3 nucleotides: TGCGCCAGCAGGACGTCTAGCGGGGATAACACCGGGGAGCTGTTTTTT. Drawing the rest from reference TRBV5-1 and TRBJ2-2, the complete variable domain is KAGVTQTPRYLIKTRGQQVTLSCSPISGHRSVSWYQQTPGQGLQFLFEYFSETQRNKGNFPGRFSGRQFSNSRSEMNVSTLELGDSALYLCASRTSSGDNTGELFFGEGSRLTVL.

The rearrangement uses TRBV28 and TRBJ2-7, with D possibly matching TRBD2 (6 bases). V was shortened by 4 bases and J by 11 bases, with 18 bases between the two germline ends. CDR3 size: 13 residues. Germline V gene data show CDR1 as MDHEN and CDR2 as SYDVKM. The CDR3 sequence is CASSSPSVDREYF. The CDR3 DNA reads TGTGCCAGCAGTTCGCCTAGCGTTGATAGGGAGTACTTC.

This rearrangement joins TRBV19 to TRBJ1-4; D call uncertain. Trimming stripped 5 bases from V and 0 bases from J, with 7 bases between. The CDR3 sequence is 14 residues long. Germline V gives CDR1 LNHDA, CDR2 SQIVND (reference sequence). CDR3: CASSGVATNEKLFF. The DNA for the CDR3 is TGTGCCAGTAGTGGGGTCGCAACTAATGAAAAACTGTTTTTT.

This clone showed up just once. The rearrangement links TRBV11-2 to TRBJ2-5; TRBD1 aligns across 7 bases. The CDR3 loop spans 14 amino acids. The V and J ends lost 2 bases and 4 bases, in that order; junction bases with no gene match: 4. Germline V CDR1 and CDR2: SGHAT, FQNNGV. The CDR3 spells CASSLLSGGETQYF. The CDR3 DNA is TGTGCCAGCAGCTTACTTTCAGGGGGAGAGACCCAGTACTTC.

V and J are TRBV30 and TRBJ1-2; tentatively, D is TRBD1 (5 bases). The CDR3 consists of 11 residues. The germline gives CDR1 GTSNPN, CDR2 SVGIG (reference sequence). Trimming pared 1 base from V and 13 bases from J, leaving 13 bases between. This chain's CDR3 is CAWSAQGASTF. In DNA form, the CDR3 reads TGTGCCTGGAGTGCCCAGGGCGCCTCCACCTTC.

The chain joins TRBV4-2 to TRBJ2-5; 14 bases align to TRBD2. V lost 3 bases, J lost 1 base, and 4 bases stayed unmatched. Germline values: CDR1 LGHNA, CDR2 YNFKEQ. The length of the CDR3 is 17 residues. CDR3 nucleotides: TGTGCCAGCAGCCACCAGACTAGCGGGGGGGGCCAAGAGACCCAGTACTTC. This codes for CASSHQTSGGGQETQYF.

Written as DNA, the CDR3 is TGTGCCAGCAGCCCGATCGGAAGGACTAGAACATTTAATGAGCAGTTCTTC. Residues: CASSPIGRTRTFNEQFF. The chain is built from TRBV14 and TRBJ2-1, with 7 bases matching TRBD2. In germline, CDR1 is SGHDN, CDR2 FVKESK. The CDR3 length is 17 residues. J was trimmed by 7 bases and V by 4 bases; bases with no gene match: 16.

The chain recombines TRBV6-5 with TRBJ1-4; D unclear. This CDR3 contains 14 residues. Trimming took off 5 bases at V and 4 bases at J, with 11 bases between the two ends. Germline CDR1 is MNHEY and CDR2 is SVGAGI. The CDR3 here is CASSPPGINEKLFF. In DNA, the CDR3 is TGTGCCAGCAGTCCCCCCGGGATTAATGAAAAACTGTTTTTT.

CDR3 region: CAWSITLQYEQYF. The CDR3, as DNA: TGTGCCTGGAGTATCACTCTTCAATACGAGCAGTACTTC. V and J are TRBV30 and TRBJ2-7; D gene uncertain. Germline V gene data show CDR1 as GTSNPN and CDR2 as SVGIG (reference sequence). CDR3 length: 13 amino acids. Trimming left V 2 bases short and J 4 bases short, with 12 bases between. Together with reference TRBV30 and TRBJ2-7, the CDR3 gives the full variable domain: SQTIHQWPATLVQPVGSPLSLECTVEGTSNPNLYWYRQAAGRGLQLLFYSVGIGQISSEVPQNLSASRPQDRQFILSSKKLLLSDSGFYLCAWSITLQYEQYFGPGTRLTVT.

CDR3 loop: CASSLPGAQDYGYTF. The CDR3 nucleotides read TGTGCCAGCAGTTTACCAGGGGCGCAGGACTATGGCTACACCTTC. This sequence joins TRBV28 and TRBJ1-2; tentatively, D is TRBD1 (6 bases). The ends were cut back, 2 bases at V and 3 bases at J, with 13 bases in the middle. This CDR3 contains 15 residues. Looked up from germline, CDR1 is MDHEN and CDR2 is SYDVKM.

This sequence joins TRBV19 and TRBJ1-5, with D unresolved. CDR1 and CDR2 from the germline V gene are LNHDA and SQIVND (reference sequence). V gave up 1 base and J gave up 0 bases, with 10 bases separating them. This CDR3 contains 16 residues. CDR3 sequence: CASSIVPKTSNQPQHF. CDR3 DNA: TGTGCCAGTAGTATAGTCCCTAAAACTAGCAATCAGCCCCAGCATTTT.

The V and J genes are TRBV6-5 and TRBJ1-2; D not certain. CDR3 length equals 15 residues. V gave up 0 bases and J gave up 5 bases, with 13 bases separating them. Germline-derived CDR1 and CDR2 are MNHEY and SVGAGI. The CDR3 loop is CASSYSITVTYGYTF. As DNA, the CDR3 is TGTGCCAGCAGTTACTCGATTACAGTCACATATGGCTACACCTTC.

The rearrangement uses TRBV6-1 and TRBJ1-1; no clear D gene. V was cut by 2 bases and J by 1 base, with 8 bases left in between. The CDR3 is 14 residues long. Per the germline V gene, CDR1 is MNHNS and CDR2 is SASEGT. Here the CDR3 reads CASSELAGNTEAFF. CDR3 coding DNA: TGTGCCAGCAGTGAACTAGCTGGGAACACTGAAGCTTTCTTT.

This clone was picked up one time. V gene TRBV19 combines with J gene TRBJ2-1, with 8 bases aligning to TRBD1. Germline values: CDR1 LNHDA, CDR2 SQIVND (reference sequence). The trim removed 3 bases at V and 2 bases at J, leaving 0 bases unmatched. The CDR3 length is 14 residues. The CDR3 region has the DNA TGTGCCAGTAGTATCAGGGGGCCCTACAATGAGCAGTTCTTC. Encoded protein: CASSIRGPYNEQFF.

The chain carries TRBV5-4 and TRBJ2-5, with a possible D match to TRBD1 (6 bases). This CDR3 region has 14 residues. The germline V and J ends were trimmed by 0 bases and 5 bases, with 11 bases remaining between them. Looked up from germline, CDR1 is SGHNT and CDR2 is YYREEE (reference sequence). This CDR3 is CASSLDRVSETQYF. CDR3 nucleotide sequence: TGTGCCAGCAGCTTGGACAGGGTCAGTGAGACCCAGTACTTC.

The chain uses TRBV7-6 and TRBJ1-1; 9 bases agree with TRBD1. Germline V gene lookup returns CDR1 SGHVS and CDR2 FNYEAQ. V trimming: 5 bases; J trimming: 11 bases; junction bases outside the gene matches: 12. This CDR3 is 14 amino acids long. The chain's CDR3 is CASSPRGTGIVAFF. Here the CDR3 DNA reads TGTGCCAGCAGCCCTAGAGGGACAGGGATTGTGGCTTTCTTT. The whole variable domain, remainder taken from reference TRBV7-6 and TRBJ1-1, is GAGVSQSPRYKVTKRGQDVALRCDPISGHVSLYWYRQALGQGPEFLTYFNYEAQQDKSGLPNDRFSAERPEGSISTLTIQRTEQRDSAMYRCASSPRGTGIVAFFGQGTRLTVV.

The chain employs TRBV5-8 and TRBJ2-3; D gene ambiguous. Trimming took off 2 bases at V and 5 bases at J, with 12 bases between the two ends. CDR3 length: 14 residues. From germline, CDR1 is SGHTS and CDR2 YDEGEE. CDR3 in amino acids: CASSFFQIGDTQYF. CDR3 sequence (DNA): TGTGCCAGCAGCTTTTTCCAAATAGGAGATACGCAGTATTTT.

The chain joins TRBV10-3 to TRBJ1-1, with D possibly TRBD1 on 6 matching bases. Deletions cut 4 bases from V and 5 bases from J, with 11 bases between. Germline-derived CDR1 and CDR2 are ENHRY and SYGVKD. This CDR3 region has 13 residues. CDR3 sequence reads: CAISATGNTEAFF. In DNA form, the CDR3 reads TGTGCCATCAGTGCAACAGGGAATACTGAAGCTTTCTTT.

The gene calls are TRBV28 and TRBJ2-7; D is unclear. CDR3 length: 12 amino acids. Trimming cost V 5 bases and J 9 bases, with 14 bases left between them. Germline CDR1 is MDHEN and CDR2 is SYDVKM. CDR3 sequence: CASSLGFLRQYF. Here the CDR3 DNA reads TGTGCCAGCAGTCTCGGGTTCCTCAGGCAGTACTTC.